A single sample is the source of the 15 T cell receptor beta chains below, sequenced in a study of blood T cell repertoires in COVID-19. Clones were read by immunoSEQ multiplex PCR, and TCRdb kept only the in-frame ones, dropping some. Of tens of thousands of clones in the sample, around four fifths are singletons; the top ten hold more than 6.5%. Sequences were obtained from peripheral blood. The receptors come from a human donor in a cohort sampled during active COVID-19.

This chain uses TRBV19 with TRBJ2-1; 9 bases are shared with TRBD2. Germline values: CDR1 LNHDA, CDR2 SQIVND (reference sequence). The CDR3 is made up of 15 amino acids. V shed 5 bases and J 7 bases; nucleotides not matched to a gene: 9. The CDR3 loop reads CASSVGTSNRNEQFF. The CDR3 DNA reads TGTGCCAGTAGTGTCGGGACTAGCAATAGGAATGAGCAGTTCTTC. The whole variable domain, remainder taken from reference TRBV19 and TRBJ2-1, is DGGITQSPKYLFRKEGQNVTLSCEQNLNHDAMYWYRQDPGQGLRLIYYSQIVNDFQKGDIAEGYSVSREKKESFPLTVTSAQKNPTAFYLCASSVGTSNRNEQFFGPGTRLTVL.

The rearrangement joins TRBV25-1 to TRBJ1-1; D call uncertain. The CDR3 is made up of 15 amino acids. The germline V gene encodes CDR1 MGHDK and CDR2 SYGVNS. The germline V and J ends were trimmed by 1 base and 10 bases, with 19 bases remaining between them. The CDR3 DNA reads TGTGCCAGCAGTGAATTACCAGGCCTTGAGTCTGGAGCTTTCTTT. Encoded protein: CASSELPGLESGAFF.

This chain uses TRBV27 with TRBJ1-2; TRBD1 might be the D (5 bases). This CDR3 has 13 amino acids. V was clipped by 4 bases and J by 8 bases, with 14 bases between them. Germline V lookup: CDR1 MNHEY, CDR2 SMNVEV (reference sequence). The CDR3 loop is CASSSAVREGYTF. CDR3 DNA sequence: TGTGCCAGCAGTTCCGCAGTCAGGGAAGGCTACACCTTC.

The rearrangement uses TRBV9 and TRBJ2-2; 10 bases are a match to TRBD2. Trimming took 4 bases from V and 2 from J; bases not matched to a gene: 5. The CDR3 has 16 residues. Germline loops: CDR1 SGDLS, CDR2 YYNGEE. The CDR3 DNA follows: TGTGCCAGCAGCCCCCGGACTAGCGGCAACACCGGGGAGCTGTTTTTT. This sequence encodes CASSPRTSGNTGELFF.

The J gene is TRBJ1-6, the V gene TRBV28; unclear D gene. The ends were cut back, 6 bases at V and 9 bases at J, with 15 bases in the middle. The CDR3 has 14 residues. CDR1 and CDR2 (germline): MDHEN, SYDVKM. CDR3: CASRQAGEVSPLHF. The CDR3 region has the DNA TGTGCCAGCAGGCAGGCGGGCGAGGTTTCACCCCTCCACTTT.

This rearrangement joins TRBV19 to TRBJ2-5; 8 positions agree with TRBD2. The germline V gene encodes CDR1 LNHDA and CDR2 SQIVND (reference sequence). The V gene end was trimmed by 3 bases and the J gene end by 2 bases; junction bases not matched to a gene: 5. This CDR3 comprises 15 residues. CDR3 nucleotide sequence: TGTGCCAGTAGTATTCCGGGACTAGGACAAGAGACCCAGTACTTC. This gives the protein CASSIPGLGQETQYF.

The chain joins TRBV7-9 to TRBJ1-6; possibly TRBD1 for D (5 bases). Germline V gene data show CDR1 as SEHNR and CDR2 as FQNEAQ (reference sequence). This CDR3 region has 13 residues. V lost 1 base and J lost 10, with 8 bases in between. The CDR3 spells CASSLGQSSPLHF. CDR3 DNA: TGTGCCAGCAGCTTAGGACAGAGCTCACCCCTCCACTTT.

The chain recombines TRBV20-1 with TRBJ2-1; 7 nucleotides agree with TRBD2. The CDR3 is made up of 15 amino acids. Per the germline V gene, CDR1 is DFQATT and CDR2 is SNEGSKA (reference sequence). V shed 3 bases and J 1 base; nucleotides not matched to a gene: 6. CDR3 nucleotides: TGCAGTGCTAGTCCTAGCGGAAGATCCTACAATGAGCAGTTCTTC. The encoded protein is CSASPSGRSYNEQFF.

The chain joins TRBV7-8 to TRBJ2-7; D is ambiguous. V gave up 5 bases and J gave up 5 bases, with 10 bases separating them. CDR3 size: 12 residues. Germline CDR1 is SGHVS and CDR2 is FQNEAQ. This chain's CDR3 is CASSPPSHEQYF. The CDR3 DNA is TGTGCCAGCAGCCCCCCCAGTCACGAGCAGTACTTC.

Turning to this clone: Other DNA sequences of this sample code for an identical CDR3. The chain uses TRBV28 and TRBJ2-3; the match to TRBD2 covers 9 bases. The CDR3 totals 15 residues. With 8 bases clipped from V and 2 bases from J, the junction kept 8 bases outside the gene matches. In germline, CDR1 is MDHEN, CDR2 SYDVKM. The CDR3 nucleotides are TGTGCCAGCGGGCTAGCGGGACAATACACAGATACGCAGTATTTT. Amino acid sequence: CASGLAGQYTDTQYF.

This rearrangement joins TRBV7-7 to TRBJ2-1, with a weak D call TRBD1 (5 bases). The CDR3 runs to 14 residues. Germline values: CDR1 SSHAT, CDR2 FNYEAQ (reference sequence). V was pared by 1 base and J by 7 bases, with 11 bases between. The DNA for the CDR3 is TGTGCCAGCAGCTTAGAGCCAGGGATGAATGAGCAGTTCTTC. This gives the protein CASSLEPGMNEQFF.

V is TRBV2 and J is TRBJ1-2; 9 positions match TRBD1. Germline V CDR1 and CDR2: SNHLY, FYNNEI. Trimming removed 4 bases from V and 8 bases from J; junction bases left unmatched: 5. The CDR3 has 13 amino acids. The chain's CDR3 is CASSGTGAWGYTF. The CDR3 DNA sequence: TGTGCCAGCAGTGGGACAGGGGCGTGGGGCTACACCTTC.

This clone was seen a single time. V and J are TRBV5-6 and TRBJ1-5; the D is unclear. Germline CDR1 SGHDT, CDR2 YYEEEE. The CDR3 has 12 residues. With 6 bases removed from V and 6 bases from J, the gap between germline ends came to 10 bases. The CDR3 DNA follows: TGTGCCAGCACAGTAGCCGGTCAGCCCCAGCATTTT. Its translation: CASTVAGQPQHF.

The chain recombines TRBV4-2 with TRBJ2-7; D might be TRBD2 (5 bases). From germline, CDR1 is LGHNA and CDR2 YNFKEQ. This CDR3 spans 14 amino acids. The V end lost 5 bases, the J end lost 2 bases, and 13 bases lay between the germline ends. CDR3 amino acids: CASSAARGTYEQYF. CDR3 DNA: TGTGCCAGCAGCGCAGCTCGAGGGACCTACGAGCAGTACTTC.

The V call is TRBV27, the J call TRBJ2-7, with 8 bases matching TRBD1. Germline V gene lookup returns CDR1 MNHEY and CDR2 SMNVEV (reference sequence). This CDR3 spans 16 amino acids. The trim removed 0 bases at V and 5 bases at J, leaving 9 bases unmatched. In nucleotides, the CDR3 is TGTGCCAGCAGTTTATCAGCGGCAGGGGGCATCGACGAGCAGTACTTC. It specifies CASSLSAAGGIDEQYF.